This entry lists 10 T cell receptor beta chains sequenced from one sample in a study of T cell responses to AZD1222 COVID-19 vaccine. Sequenced by immunoSEQ multiplex PCR; TCRdb stores in-frame clones only, minus some. This table has around 110,000 clones, around 90% appearing once. Specimen: peripheral blood, collected on day 0 of AZD1222 vaccination. The receptors come from an adult in good health.

The CDR3 DNA reads as TGTGCCAGCAGCCAACCGCCGGGACAGGGTTGGGACACTGAAGCTTTCTTT. Residues: CASSQPPGQGWDTEAFF. The rearrangement links TRBV7-2 to TRBJ1-1, with 9 bases identical to TRBD1. CDR3 length equals 17 residues. CDR1 and CDR2 (germline): SGHTA, FQGNSA. J was trimmed by 3 bases and V by 5 bases; bases with no gene match: 13. Using reference TRBV7-2 and TRBJ1-1 for the parts outside the CDR3, the full variable domain is GAGVSQSPSNKVTEKGKDVELRCDPISGHTALYWYRQSLGQGLEFLIYFQGNSAPDKSGLPSDRFSAERTGGSVSTLTIQRTQQEDSAVYLCASSQPPGQGWDTEAFFGQGTRLTVV.

This chain joins TRBV3-1 (or the pseudogene TRBV3-2) and TRBJ2-5, with unresolved D. Germline lookup yields CDR1 LGHDT and CDR2 YNNKEL (reference sequence). V lost 0 bases and J lost 8, with 16 bases in between. This CDR3 comprises 15 residues. CDR3 DNA: TGTGCCAGCAGCCAAGAACCAAACAAGGGTAATACCCAGTACTTC. It yields the protein CASSQEPNKGNTQYF.

The chain uses TRBV28 and TRBJ2-3, with D unclear. The germline V and J ends were trimmed by 5 bases and 1 base, with 13 bases remaining between them. The CDR3 runs 15 residues. Germline values: CDR1 MDHEN, CDR2 SYDVKM. The CDR3 coding sequence is TGTGCCAGCAGTCGACGGTCGGGCCGCACAGATACGCAGTATTTT. It codes for CASSRRSGRTDTQYF.

The genes are TRBV19 and TRBJ1-4; D gene unclear. Trimming shortened V by 7 bases and J by 2 bases, and 17 bases separated the two germline ends. In germline, CDR1 is LNHDA, CDR2 SQIVND (reference sequence). The CDR3 spans 16 residues. The CDR3 sequence is CASTEGGRETNEKLFF. DNA of the CDR3: TGTGCCAGTACCGAGGGAGGAAGGGAGACTAATGAAAAACTGTTTTTT.

The chain joins TRBV9 to TRBJ2-7; D possibly corresponds to TRBD1 (5 bases). The V gene's germline CDR1 is SGDLS and CDR2 YYNGEE. The germline V and J ends were trimmed by 0 bases and 5 bases, with 18 bases remaining between them. This CDR3 has 16 amino acids. CDR3: CASSVDDGRVYHEQYF. CDR3 bases: TGTGCCAGCAGCGTAGACGACGGCAGGGTATACCACGAGCAGTACTTC. Full variable domain (rest looked up from reference TRBV9 and TRBJ2-7): DSGVTQTPKHLITATGQRVTLRCSPRSGDLSVYWYQQSLDQGLQFLIQYYNGEERAKGNILERFSAQQFPDLHSELNLSSLELGDSALYFCASSVDDGRVYHEQYFGPGTRLTVT.

The genes are TRBV27 and TRBJ2-1, with a possible D match to TRBD1 (5 bases). The germline V and J ends were trimmed by 2 bases and 2 bases, with 10 bases remaining between them. CDR3 size: 15 residues. Germline loops: CDR1 MNHEY, CDR2 SMNVEV (reference sequence). The CDR3, as DNA: TGTGCCAGCAGTTTAGATGCAGGGACCTACAATGAGCAGTTCTTC. Encoded protein: CASSLDAGTYNEQFF.

Here the CDR3 DNA reads TGTGCCAGTAAGGCGGCCCACCAAGGGGATACGCAGTATTTT. It yields the protein CASKAAHQGDTQYF. This rearrangement joins TRBV19 to TRBJ2-3; D remains unclear. V was shortened by 7 bases and J by 6 bases, with 17 bases between the two germline ends. From germline, CDR1 is LNHDA and CDR2 SQIVND (reference sequence). The CDR3 loop spans 14 amino acids.

V and J are TRBV10-3 and TRBJ2-1; TRBD1 or TRBD2 may be the D gene (5 bases each). Germline CDR1 is ENHRY and CDR2 is SYGVKD. The CDR3 contains 14 residues. The V end was cut by 6 bases, the J end by 5 bases, with 14 bases between. Here the CDR3 DNA reads TGTGCCATCAGACACTCCGGGACGAACAATGAGCAGTTCTTC. Its protein is CAIRHSGTNNEQFF.

The rearrangement links TRBV7-7 to TRBJ2-2; TRBD1 is a possible D gene (8 bases). V was pared by 5 bases and J by 3 bases, with 22 bases between. This CDR3 is 18 amino acids long. In germline, CDR1 is SSHAT, CDR2 FNYEAQ (reference sequence). CDR3 DNA sequence: TGTGCCAGCAGCCAGACAATCGGACAGGGAGGGTACACCGGGGAGCTGTTTTTT. Translated, it gives CASSQTIGQGGYTGELFF.

The chain combines TRBV7-9 with TRBJ2-7; D might be TRBD2 (6 bases). Germline loops: CDR1 SEHNR, CDR2 FQNEAQ (reference sequence). This CDR3 has 13 residues. V lost 5 bases and J lost 7, with 15 bases in between. The CDR3: CASSQVGGGEQYF. CDR3 nucleotide sequence: TGTGCCAGCAGCCAGGTGGGGGGAGGTGAGCAGTACTTC.